Presented here are 23 T cell receptor beta chains from one specimen sequenced in a study of T-cell memory formation after mild COVID-19. Each CDR3 protein is one row after TCRdb ran MiXCR on the 5' RACE reads. Among 470,000 or so distinct CDR3 sequences, around 25% were seen once, and the ten largest hold around 13%. The source material was PBMCs or a T cell subset sorted from them (not recorded which). These receptors were taken from an adult woman who had mild COVID-19 (a few samples of this study predate the infection). Cell type and time point are not known.

The chain is built from TRBV30 and TRBJ1-1; no clear D gene. Trimming removed 0 bases at V and 10 bases at J, with 18 bases between. CDR1 and CDR2 (germline): GTSNPN, SVGIG (reference sequence). The CDR3 consists of 14 residues. The CDR3 DNA is TGTGCCTGGAGTGTAGTCGCAAGGCGGCCAGGAGCTTTCTTT. It yields the protein CAWSVVARRPGAFF. The full variable domain, in which reference TRBV30 and TRBJ1-1 provide the parts outside the CDR3, is SQTIHQWPATLVQPVGSPLSLECTVEGTSNPNLYWYRQAAGRGLQLLFYSVGIGQISSEVPQNLSASRPQDRQFILSSKKLLLSDSGFYLCAWSVVARRPGAFFGQGTRLTVV.

This clonotype was detected ten times or more. J is TRBJ2-1 and V is TRBV5-6, with 10 bases aligning to TRBD2. The V gene's germline CDR1 is SGHDT and CDR2 YYEEEE. This CDR3 contains 16 residues. V dropped 1 base and J dropped 7; count of bases not matched to a gene: 8. DNA for the CDR3: TGTGCCAGCAGCTTGACGCTAGCGGGAGAGTTGAATGAGCAGTTCTTC. Translating gives CASSLTLAGELNEQFF. Looking up the rest from reference TRBV5-6 and TRBJ2-1 gives the full variable domain: DAGVTQSPTHLIKTRGQQVTLRCSPKSGHDTVSWYQQALGQGPQFIFQYYEEEERQRGNFPDRFSGHQFPNYSSELNVNALLLGDSALYLCASSLTLAGELNEQFFGPGTRLTVL.

The chain carries TRBV7-9 and TRBJ1-2; D gene ambiguous. Germline V CDR1 and CDR2: SEHNR, FQNEAQ (reference sequence). The CDR3 loop spans 13 amino acids. The V end lost 3 bases, the J end lost 8 bases, and 13 bases lay between the germline ends. The CDR3 protein is CASSLGGRLGYTF. As DNA, the CDR3 is TGTGCCAGCAGCTTGGGAGGACGGCTCGGCTACACCTTC.

In its sample, this clonotype was seen a few times. The chain links TRBV24-1 to TRBJ2-1, with 9 bases identical to TRBD2. V was pared by 4 bases and J by 4 bases, with 10 bases of the junction left unmatched. The CDR3 sequence is 17 residues long. The V gene's germline CDR1 is KGHDR and CDR2 SFDVKD. This chain's CDR3 is CATSDPSLGLAYNEQFF. In DNA, the CDR3 is TGTGCCACCAGTGACCCCAGTTTGGGACTAGCATACAATGAGCAGTTCTTC.

The chain combines TRBV7-2 with TRBJ2-3, with D tentatively TRBD2 (7 bases). Per germline, CDR1 SGHTA and CDR2 FQGNSA. The CDR3 runs to 17 residues. The V end was cut by 5 bases, the J end by 1 base, with 19 bases between. CDR3 sequence (DNA): TGTGCCAGCAGCAGACCCGGACTAGGGGGGGGCACAGATACGCAGTATTTT. Translated, it gives CASSRPGLGGGTDTQYF.

In its sample, this clonotype was seen a few times. The chain carries TRBV4-1 and TRBJ1-1; D gene ambiguous. The V end was cut by 0 bases, the J end by 6 bases, with 8 bases between. Germline-derived CDR1 and CDR2 are MGHRA and YSYEKL. This CDR3 has 13 amino acids. This chain's CDR3 is CASSQDTRAEAFF. Here the CDR3 DNA reads TGCGCCAGCAGCCAAGATACAAGGGCTGAAGCTTTCTTT.

V and J are TRBV7-8 and TRBJ2-7; possible D gene TRBD2, 5 bases. The CDR3 length is 13 residues. Germline V gene lookup returns CDR1 SGHVS and CDR2 FQNEAQ. The ends were cut back, 5 bases at V and 5 bases at J, with 13 bases in the middle. The CDR3 nucleotides read TGTGCCAGCAGCAACGGGGTTGGGGACGAGCAGTACTTC. This gives the protein CASSNGVGDEQYF.

This clonotype showed up just a few times. V usage is TRBV24-1 and J usage is TRBJ1-5; no clear D gene. V lost 9 bases and J lost 0, with 8 bases in between. CDR3 length equals 13 residues. Looked up from germline, CDR1 is KGHDR and CDR2 is SFDVKD. DNA of the CDR3: TGTGCCACCGGCGACAATAGCAATCAGCCCCAGCATTTT. Translating it yields CATGDNSNQPQHF.

The chain carries TRBV20-1 and TRBJ2-3; 12 bases map to TRBD2. J gave up 4 bases and V 6 bases, and 8 bases lay outside the gene matches. The CDR3 extends over 15 amino acids. CDR1 and CDR2 from the germline V gene are DFQATT and SNEGSKA (reference sequence). The CDR3 is CSAIRTSGTSDTQYF. CDR3 nucleotide sequence: TGCAGTGCCATCCGGACTAGCGGGACCTCAGATACGCAGTATTTT.

The chain links TRBV5-6 to TRBJ2-1; 9 bases match TRBD2. The CDR3 is 16 residues long. Germline V gives CDR1 SGHDT, CDR2 YYEEEE. V lost 1 base to trimming and J lost 4 bases; unmatched junction nucleotides: 6. The CDR3 DNA reads TGTGCCAGCAGCTTGAGACTAGCGGCCAGGTACAATGAGCAGTTCTTC. Residues: CASSLRLAARYNEQFF.

The chain is built from TRBV5-5 and TRBJ1-1; 8 bases line up with TRBD1. CDR1 is SGHKS, CDR2 YYEKEE, per germline (reference sequence). The V and J ends lost 3 bases and 0 bases, in that order; junction bases with no gene match: 4. The CDR3 runs to 15 residues. This chain's CDR3 is CASSSDRGVNTEAFF. DNA of the CDR3: TGTGCCAGCAGCTCTGACAGGGGAGTGAACACTGAAGCTTTCTTT.

This sequence joins TRBV9 and TRBJ2-2; possibly TRBD1 for D (6 bases). In germline, CDR1 is SGDLS, CDR2 YYNGEE. The V end lost 4 bases, the J end lost 0 bases, and 19 bases lay between the germline ends. The CDR3 is 18 amino acids. The CDR3 here is CASSHPTGWGPNTGELFF. CDR3 sequence (DNA): TGTGCCAGCAGCCATCCTACAGGGTGGGGGCCGAACACCGGGGAGCTGTTTTTT.

V gene TRBV6-2 or TRBV6-3 combines with J gene TRBJ2-7; D remains ambiguous. Trimming cost V 8 bases and J 2 bases, with 10 bases left between them. Germline V lookup: CDR1 MNHEY, CDR2 SVGEGT. This CDR3 has 12 residues. The CDR3 sequence is CASGRGTYEQYF. The CDR3 DNA follows: TGTGCCAGCGGACGAGGTACCTACGAGCAGTACTTC.

This clonotype has only a few counts. The J gene is TRBJ2-2, the V gene TRBV20-1, with D perhaps matching TRBD1 or TRBD2 (5 bases each). V lost 0 bases, J lost 5 bases, and 10 bases lay in between. From germline, CDR1 is DFQATT and CDR2 SNEGSKA (reference sequence). The CDR3 sequence is 14 residues long. CDR3 protein: CSARDHWGTGELFF. The CDR3 region has the DNA TGCAGTGCTAGAGATCACTGGGGGACCGGGGAGCTGTTTTTT.

J is TRBJ2-5 and V is TRBV7-2; 8 nucleotides agree with TRBD2. Trimming at V came to 1 base and at J to 1 base, leaving 2 bases not matched to a gene. Per germline, CDR1 SGHTA and CDR2 FQGNSA. CDR3 length equals 15 residues. CDR3 in DNA: TGTGCCAGCAGCTTAGTAGCGGGGTTCCAAGAGACCCAGTACTTC. Protein sequence: CASSLVAGFQETQYF.

The chain links TRBV18 to TRBJ1-4; a weak D match, TRBD1 (5 bases). The CDR3 extends over 14 amino acids. Germline loops: CDR1 KGHSH, CDR2 LQKENI. V was trimmed by 4 bases and J by 8 bases, leaving 14 bases between them. CDR3 residues: CASSRGTLGEKLFF. Here the CDR3 DNA reads TGTGCCAGCTCACGCGGGACCCTGGGGGAAAAACTGTTTTTT.

This clonotype appeared many times. The chain carries TRBV5-1 and TRBJ1-1, with TRBD1 as a possible D gene (5 bases). Looked up from germline, CDR1 is SGHRS and CDR2 is YFSETQ. Deletions cut 3 bases from V and 7 bases from J, with 13 bases between. This CDR3 region has 13 residues. CDR3 sequence (DNA): TGCGCCAGCAGCTCCCCAGGGACCCTTGAAGCTTTCTTT. Translated: CASSSPGTLEAFF.

This clonotype was detected only a few times. DNA for the CDR3: TGTGCCAGCAGCCAGGCGGGACTAGCGGGACTGGGGGAGTTCTTC. It yields the protein CASSQAGLAGLGEFF. The V call is TRBV5-6, the J call TRBJ2-1; 13 bases align to TRBD2. CDR3 length: 15 amino acids. Germline trimming cut 4 bases from V and 14 bases from J; bases unmatched to any gene: 12. Germline V gene data show CDR1 as SGHDT and CDR2 as YYEEEE.

The chain uses TRBV7-8 and TRBJ1-2; D is uncertain. CDR3 length: 12 residues. CDR1 is SGHVS and CDR2 is FQNEAQ in the germline V gene. The V and J ends lost 2 bases and 8 bases respectively, with 9 bases between them. In DNA form, the CDR3 reads TGTGCCAGCAGCTTAACGGGTATAGGCTACACCTTC. It specifies CASSLTGIGYTF.

This clonotype turned up a few times. The rearrangement joins TRBV19 to TRBJ1-1, with a possible D match to TRBD1 (5 bases). This CDR3 region has 16 residues. V was shortened by 3 bases and J by 2 bases, with 16 bases between the two germline ends. From germline, CDR1 is LNHDA and CDR2 SQIVND (reference sequence). The CDR3 sequence is CASSIRAGGFNTEAFF. DNA of the CDR3: TGTGCCAGTAGTATCAGGGCCGGGGGATTTAACACTGAAGCTTTCTTT.

The chain is built from TRBV29-1 and TRBJ2-2, with 8 bases matching TRBD1. Germline trimming cut 6 bases from V and 4 bases from J; bases unmatched to any gene: 10. Germline V lookup: CDR1 SQVTM, CDR2 ANQGSEA. The CDR3 loop spans 15 amino acids. The CDR3 DNA reads TGCAGCGTCGGAGGGGGGACAGGCGTCACCGGGGAGCTGTTTTTT. Protein product: CSVGGGTGVTGELFF.

In this sample, this clonotype turned up a few times. CDR3 bases: TGCAGTGCCTCGATACTAGCGGGAGTGCAGGATGAGCAGTTCTTC. Its translation: CSASILAGVQDEQFF. The V call is TRBV20-1, the J call TRBJ2-1; TRBD2 aligns across 11 bases. The CDR3 sequence is 15 residues long. Trimming cost V 6 bases and J 8 bases; bases outside gene matches: 12. Per germline, CDR1 DFQATT and CDR2 SNEGSKA (reference sequence).

CDR3 sequence: CASSYPPGPQETQYF. The CDR3 DNA sequence: TGTGCCAGCAGTTACCCCCCGGGACCTCAAGAGACCCAGTACTTC. The rearrangement uses TRBV6-5 and TRBJ2-5; D tentatively fits TRBD1 or TRBD2 (5 bases each). The V and J ends lost 2 bases and 2 bases respectively, with 12 bases between them. CDR1 is MNHEY and CDR2 is SVGAGI in the germline V gene. The CDR3 contains 15 residues.